This T cell receptor (beta chain) originates from a study of blood T cells in healthy people across ages. Deletions cut 2 bases from V and 4 bases from J, with 17 bases between. CDR1 is MNHNS, CDR2 SASEGT, per germline. The CDR3 sequence is 16 residues long. With a J-beta primer mix and a sample-barcoded 5' primer, a second PCR ran about 6 to 11 cycles. TCRdb independently ran MiXCR on the 5' RACE reads; one entry per CDR3 protein. The data show 1.5 million to 2 million distinct CDR3 sequences, with 49% seen just once and less than 2.5% held by the top ten. The chain carries TRBV6-1 and TRBJ1-1, with D hard to call. This TCR derives from a woman between 40 and 50 years old in good health. Material: blood. In nucleotides, the CDR3 is TGTGCCAGCAGTGAACTTTCCAATGATTGGGTCACTGAAGCTTTCTTT. Translating it yields CASSELSNDWVTEAFF.